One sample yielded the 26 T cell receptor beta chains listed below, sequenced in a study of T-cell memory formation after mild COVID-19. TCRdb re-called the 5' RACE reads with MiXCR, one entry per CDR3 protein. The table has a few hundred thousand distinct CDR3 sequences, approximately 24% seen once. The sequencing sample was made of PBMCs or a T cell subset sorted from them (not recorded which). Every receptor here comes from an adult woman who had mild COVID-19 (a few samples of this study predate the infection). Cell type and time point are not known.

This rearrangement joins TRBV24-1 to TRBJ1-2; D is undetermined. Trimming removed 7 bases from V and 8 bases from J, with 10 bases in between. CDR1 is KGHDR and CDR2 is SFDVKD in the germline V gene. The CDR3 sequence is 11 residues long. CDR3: CATSGLGGYTF. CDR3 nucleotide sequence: TGTGCCACCAGCGGATTAGGGGGCTACACCTTC.

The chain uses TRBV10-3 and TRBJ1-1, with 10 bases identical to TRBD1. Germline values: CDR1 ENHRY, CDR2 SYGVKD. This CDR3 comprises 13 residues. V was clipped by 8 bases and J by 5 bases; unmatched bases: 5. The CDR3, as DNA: TGTGCCATCGGGACAGGGGATAGAACTGAAGCTTTCTTT. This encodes CAIGTGDRTEAFF.

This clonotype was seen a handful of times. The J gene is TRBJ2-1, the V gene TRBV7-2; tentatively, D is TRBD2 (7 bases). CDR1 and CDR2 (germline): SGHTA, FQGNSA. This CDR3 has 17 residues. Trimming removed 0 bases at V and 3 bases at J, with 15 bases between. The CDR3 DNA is TGTGCCAGCAGCTTAGCTAGGGGGGGGAGCGGCTACAATGAGCAGTTCTTC. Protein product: CASSLARGGSGYNEQFF.

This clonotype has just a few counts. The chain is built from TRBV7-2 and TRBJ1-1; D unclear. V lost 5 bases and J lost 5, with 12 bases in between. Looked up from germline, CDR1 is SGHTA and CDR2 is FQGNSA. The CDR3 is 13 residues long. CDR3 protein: CASSLREVTEAFF. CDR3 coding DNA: TGTGCCAGCAGCCTCCGGGAGGTTACTGAAGCTTTCTTT.

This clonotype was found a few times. The CDR3 region has the DNA TGTGCCAGCAGCTTACATGGCCTAACGGGAAACAATGAGCAGTTCTTC. This translates into CASSLHGLTGNNEQFF. This sequence joins TRBV7-2 and TRBJ2-1; D is perhaps TRBD2 (5 bases). Deletions cut 2 bases from V and 5 bases from J, with 16 bases between. The CDR3 extends over 16 amino acids. The V gene's germline CDR1 is SGHTA and CDR2 FQGNSA.

Here the CDR3 reads CASKLTDTQYF. The CDR3 DNA reads as TGTGCCAGCAAGCTCACAGATACGCAGTATTTT. This chain joins TRBV6-5 and TRBJ2-3; no definite D call. This CDR3 has 11 residues. The ends were cut back, 7 bases at V and 2 bases at J, with 4 bases in the middle. Germline CDR1 is MNHEY and CDR2 is SVGAGI.

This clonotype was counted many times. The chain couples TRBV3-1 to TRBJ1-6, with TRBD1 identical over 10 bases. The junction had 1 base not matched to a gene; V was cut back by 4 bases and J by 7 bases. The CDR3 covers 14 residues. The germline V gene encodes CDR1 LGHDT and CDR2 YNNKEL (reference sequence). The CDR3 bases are TGTGCCAGCAGCCTGGGACAGGGGAATTCACCCCTCCACTTT. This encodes CASSLGQGNSPLHF.

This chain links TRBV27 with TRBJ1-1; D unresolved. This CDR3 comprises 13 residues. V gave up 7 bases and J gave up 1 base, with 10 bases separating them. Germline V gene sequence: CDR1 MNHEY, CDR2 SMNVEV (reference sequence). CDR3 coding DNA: TGTGCCAGCACCCCGCCAGGGAACACTGAAGCTTTCTTT. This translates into CASTPPGNTEAFF.

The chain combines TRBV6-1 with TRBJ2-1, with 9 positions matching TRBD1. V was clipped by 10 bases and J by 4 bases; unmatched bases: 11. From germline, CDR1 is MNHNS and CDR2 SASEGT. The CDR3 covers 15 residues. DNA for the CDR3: TGTGCCACCGCCCTCGGGACAGGGCCTTACAATGAGCAGTTCTTC. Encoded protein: CATALGTGPYNEQFF.

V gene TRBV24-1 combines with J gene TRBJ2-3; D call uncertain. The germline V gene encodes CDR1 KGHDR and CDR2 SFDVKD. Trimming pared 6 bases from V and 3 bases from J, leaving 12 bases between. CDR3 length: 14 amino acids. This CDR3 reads CATSHWRRTDTQYF. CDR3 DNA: TGTGCCACCAGTCACTGGAGAAGGACAGATACGCAGTATTTT.

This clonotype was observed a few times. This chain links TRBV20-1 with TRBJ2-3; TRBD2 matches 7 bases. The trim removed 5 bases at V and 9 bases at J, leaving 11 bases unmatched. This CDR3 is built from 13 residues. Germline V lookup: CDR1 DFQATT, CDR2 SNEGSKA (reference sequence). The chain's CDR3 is CSAQPSGGGTQYF. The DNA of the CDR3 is TGCAGTGCTCAACCTAGCGGAGGAGGGACGCAGTATTTT.

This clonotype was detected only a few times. CDR3 amino acids: CASSALRDLLFF. Here the CDR3 DNA reads TGTGCCAGCAGTGCTCTCAGGGATTTGCTGTTCTTC. The V and J genes are TRBV6-5 and TRBJ2-1, with a tentative D call TRBD1 (5 bases). Germline V gene data show CDR1 as MNHEY and CDR2 as SVGAGI. The ends were cut back, 5 bases at V and 15 bases at J, with 17 bases in the middle. CDR3 length: 12 residues.

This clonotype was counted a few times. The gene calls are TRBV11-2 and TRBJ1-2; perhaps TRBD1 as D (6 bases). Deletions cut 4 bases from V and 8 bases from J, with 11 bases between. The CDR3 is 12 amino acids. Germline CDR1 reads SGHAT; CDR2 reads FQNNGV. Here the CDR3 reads CASSSGRGGYTF. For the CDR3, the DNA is TGTGCCAGCAGCTCAGGCAGGGGCGGCTACACCTTC.

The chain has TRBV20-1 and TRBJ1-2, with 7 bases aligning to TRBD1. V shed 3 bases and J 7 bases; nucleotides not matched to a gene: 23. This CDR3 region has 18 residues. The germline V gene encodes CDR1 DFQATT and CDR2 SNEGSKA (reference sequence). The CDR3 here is CSASTLSGTVNGTGGYTF. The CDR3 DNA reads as TGCAGTGCTAGCACCCTATCGGGGACAGTGAACGGTACGGGTGGCTACACCTTC.

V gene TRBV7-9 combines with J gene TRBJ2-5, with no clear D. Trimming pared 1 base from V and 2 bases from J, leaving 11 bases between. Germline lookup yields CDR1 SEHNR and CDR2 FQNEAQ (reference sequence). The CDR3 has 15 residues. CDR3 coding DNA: TGTGCCAGCAGCTTAGGACGGCAGTTTCAAGAGACCCAGTACTTC. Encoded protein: CASSLGRQFQETQYF.

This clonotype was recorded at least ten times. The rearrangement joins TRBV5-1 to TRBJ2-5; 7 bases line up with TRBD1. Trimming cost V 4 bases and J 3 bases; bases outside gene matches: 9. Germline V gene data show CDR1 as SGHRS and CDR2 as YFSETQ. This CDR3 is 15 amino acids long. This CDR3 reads CASSRSSTGKETQYF. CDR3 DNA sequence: TGCGCCAGCAGCCGTTCTTCGACAGGGAAAGAGACCCAGTACTTC.

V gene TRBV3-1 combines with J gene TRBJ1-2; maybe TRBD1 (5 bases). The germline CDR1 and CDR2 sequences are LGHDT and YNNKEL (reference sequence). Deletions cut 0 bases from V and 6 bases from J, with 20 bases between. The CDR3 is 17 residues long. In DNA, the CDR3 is TGTGCCAGCAGCCAAGATACGACAAGAGGGGTGGTTAATGGCTACACCTTC. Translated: CASSQDTTRGVVNGYTF.

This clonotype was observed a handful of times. The CDR3 DNA sequence: TGTGCCAGCAGTAGGCAGGGCCTCGCGTCCTACGAGCAGTACTTC. It codes for CASSRQGLASYEQYF. This chain joins TRBV12-3 or TRBV12-4 and TRBJ2-7, with D possibly TRBD1 on 5 matching bases. The CDR3 is made up of 15 amino acids. Trimming pared 5 bases from V and 1 base from J, leaving 15 bases between.

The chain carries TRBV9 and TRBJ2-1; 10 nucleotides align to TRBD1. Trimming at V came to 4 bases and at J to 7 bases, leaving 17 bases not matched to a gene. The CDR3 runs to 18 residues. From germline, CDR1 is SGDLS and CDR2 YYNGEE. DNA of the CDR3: TGTGCCAGCAGCCCGCAGGCAGTGGGGACAGGGGTCCGAAATGAGCAGTTCTTC. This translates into CASSPQAVGTGVRNEQFF.

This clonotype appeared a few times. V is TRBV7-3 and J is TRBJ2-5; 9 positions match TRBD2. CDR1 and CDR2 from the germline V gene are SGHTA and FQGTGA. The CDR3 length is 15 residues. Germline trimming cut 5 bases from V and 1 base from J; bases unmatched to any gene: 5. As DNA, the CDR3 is TGTGCCAGCAGCCTTGATAGCGGGAGCCAAGAGACCCAGTACTTC. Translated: CASSLDSGSQETQYF.

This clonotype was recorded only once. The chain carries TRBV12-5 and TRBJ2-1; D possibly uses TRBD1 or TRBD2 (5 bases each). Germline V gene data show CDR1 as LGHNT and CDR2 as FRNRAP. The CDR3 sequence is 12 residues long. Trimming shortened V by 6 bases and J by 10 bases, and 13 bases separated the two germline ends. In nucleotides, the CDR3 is TGTGCTAGTGGGATCTCAGGGACCGAGCAGTTCTTC. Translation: CASGISGTEQFF.

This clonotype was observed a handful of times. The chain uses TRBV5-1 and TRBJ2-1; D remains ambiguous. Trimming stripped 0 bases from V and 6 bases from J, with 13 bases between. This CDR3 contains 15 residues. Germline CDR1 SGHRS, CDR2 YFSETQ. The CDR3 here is CASSLEAVGTNEQFF. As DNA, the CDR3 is TGCGCCAGCAGCTTGGAGGCAGTGGGTACCAATGAGCAGTTCTTC.

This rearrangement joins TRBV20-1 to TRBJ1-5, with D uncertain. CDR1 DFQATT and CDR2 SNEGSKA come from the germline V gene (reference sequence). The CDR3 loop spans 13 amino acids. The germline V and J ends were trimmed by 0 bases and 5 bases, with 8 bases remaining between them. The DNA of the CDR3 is TGCAGTGCTAGAGAGAGTAGGGATCAGCCCCAGCATTTT. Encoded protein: CSARESRDQPQHF.

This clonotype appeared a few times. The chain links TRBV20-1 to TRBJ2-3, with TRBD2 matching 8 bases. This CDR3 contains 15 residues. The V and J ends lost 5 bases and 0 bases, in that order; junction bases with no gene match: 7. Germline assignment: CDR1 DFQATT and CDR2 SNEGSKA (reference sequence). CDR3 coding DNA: TGCAGTGCTCCCATTCCTAGCGGGAGCACAGATACGCAGTATTTT. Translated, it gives CSAPIPSGSTDTQYF.

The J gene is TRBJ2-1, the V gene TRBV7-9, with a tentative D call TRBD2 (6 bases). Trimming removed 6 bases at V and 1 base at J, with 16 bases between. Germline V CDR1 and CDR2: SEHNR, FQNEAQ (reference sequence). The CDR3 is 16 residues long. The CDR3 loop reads CASSPDHGTSYNEQFF. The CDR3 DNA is TGTGCCAGCAGTCCAGACCATGGGACTTCCTACAATGAGCAGTTCTTC.

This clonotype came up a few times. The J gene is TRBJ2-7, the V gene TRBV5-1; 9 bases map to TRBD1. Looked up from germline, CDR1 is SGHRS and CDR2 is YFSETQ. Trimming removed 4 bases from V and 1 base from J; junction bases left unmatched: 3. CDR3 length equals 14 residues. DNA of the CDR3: TGCGCCAGCAGCGGGACAGGGTCATCCTACGAGCAGTACTTC. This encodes CASSGTGSSYEQYF.